Listed below are T cell receptor beta chains from one sample, sequenced in a study of blood T cell repertoires in COVID-19. TCRdb keeps only in-frame clones here, not all; method: immunoSEQ multiplex PCR. The sample consists of 110,000 to 150,000 clones, 79% of them appearing once. The sample comprised peripheral blood. The receptor source for this set is a man aged 50-59 years with active or convalescent COVID-19. The CDR3 runs from the conserved cysteine through the conserved F or W. The D gene is left open where the match is weak. Some rows have no size entry. The others give once, few or many, or a class for an expanded clone.

TRBJ1-3 . TRBV6-5 . CASRGDGMRRNTIYF TGTGCCAGCAGGGGTGACGGGATGAGACGAAACACCATATATTTT
TRBJ1-1 . TRBV11-3 . CASSFSLNTEAFF TGTGCCAGCAGCTTCTCCCTGAACACTGAAGCTTTCTTT
TRBJ1-2 TRBD1 TRBV18 few CASSPNAGTGLKGYTF TGTGCCAGCTCACCAAACGCCGGGACAGGGCTAAAAGGCTACACCTTC
TRBJ2-7 TRBD2 TRBV5-1 . CASRTSGNYEQYF TGCGCCAGCCGGACTAGCGGAAACTACGAGCAGTACTTC
TRBJ2-7 . TRBV4-2 . CASSQEMGRVEEQYF TGTGCCAGCAGCCAAGAAATGGGCAGGGTGGAGGAGCAGTACTTC
TRBJ1-1 TRBD1 TRBV5-4 . CASSRRQGRNEAFF TGTGCCAGCAGCAGAAGACAGGGGAGAAATGAAGCTTTCTTT
TRBJ2-1 . TRBV15 . CATRVRGEQFF TGTGCCACCCGCGTGCGAGGTGAGCAGTTCTTC
TRBJ2-3 TRBD1 TRBV19 . CASSIAAGGIFDTQYF TGTGCCAGTAGTATTGCAGCAGGGGGTATTTTCGATACGCAGTATTTT
TRBJ2-5 . TRBV28 . CASSLYYSTGQETQYF TGTGCCAGCAGTTTATATTATTCGACGGGACAAGAGACCCAGTACTTC
TRBJ2-2 . TRBV27 . CASSLEQGIDGELFF TGTGCCAGCAGTTTAGAGCAGGGAATAGACGGGGAGCTGTTTTTT
TRBJ1-2 . TRBV7-9 few CASSSIGGHGYGYTF TGTGCCAGCAGCTCAATAGGGGGACACGGATATGGCTACACCTTC
TRBJ2-4 TRBD1 TRBV7-9 . CASSIVGQVGIQYF TGTGCCAGCAGCATCGTCGGACAGGTTGGCATTCAGTACTTC
TRBJ2-7 TRBD1 TRBV6-5 . CASSPWTGASEQYF TGTGCCAGCAGTCCATGGACAGGGGCCAGCGAGCAGTACTTC
TRBJ2-5 . TRBV7-7 few CASSFGETQYF TGTGCCAGCAGCTTTGGCGAGACCCAGTACTTC
TRBJ2-7 . TRBV28 . CASSLSRGGEQYF TGTGCCAGCAGTTTAAGTAGGGGAGGAGAGCAGTACTTC
TRBJ2-3 TRBD1 TRBV29-1 . CSVDGQGTDTQYF TGCAGCGTTGACGGACAGGGCACAGATACGCAGTATTTT
TRBJ2-5 . TRBV18 once CASSPPSRQETQYF TGTGCCAGCTCACCACCGTCCAGACAAGAGACCCAGTACTTC
TRBJ2-1 TRBD1 TRBV27 . CASRNRGRFGEQFF TGTGCCAGCCGAAACAGGGGGCGCTTTGGTGAGCAGTTCTTC
TRBJ2-7 TRBD2 TRBV28 few CASSYGTSGKYEQYF TGTGCCAGCAGCTACGGGACTAGCGGGAAGTACGAGCAGTACTTC
TRBJ2-2 TRBD2 TRBV18 few CASSPQASGNTGELFF TGTGCCAGCTCACCACAGGCTAGCGGGAACACCGGGGAGCTGTTTTTT
TRBJ1-3 . TRBV28 . CASSLGSSGNTIYF TGTGCCAGCAGTTTGGGGAGCTCTGGAAACACCATATATTTT
TRBJ1-5 . TRBV5-5 . CASSLSTPDNQPQHF TGTGCCAGCAGCTTGTCGACTCCCGACAATCAGCCCCAGCATTTT
TRBJ2-2 TRBD1 TRBV25-1 . CASSRDTGVRYTGELFF TGTGCCAGCAGTCGAGATACAGGGGTGAGGTACACCGGGGAGCTGTTTTTT
TRBJ1-6 . TRBV28 . CASSSSVSYNSPLHF TGTGCCAGCAGTTCATCGGTGTCCTATAATTCACCCCTCCACTTT
TRBJ2-7 TRBD2 TRBV29-1 few CSVEDRLAGAYEQYF TGCAGCGTTGAAGATCGACTAGCGGGAGCATACGAGCAGTACTTC
TRBJ2-5 . TRBV14 few CASSQFGGTRETQYF TGTGCCAGCAGCCAATTCGGAGGGACCCGTGAGACCCAGTACTTC
TRBJ1-5 TRBD1 TRBV6-5 . CASCRGTNQPQHF TGTGCCAGCTGCAGGGGGACCAATCAGCCCCAGCATTTT
TRBJ1-3 . TRBV11-2 . CASSLDGGSSGNTIYF TGTGCCAGCAGCTTAGATGGGGGGAGCTCTGGAAACACCATATATTTT
TRBJ2-3 . TRBV12-3/TRBV12-4 . CASRESGTDTQYF TGTGCCAGCAGGGAGAGCGGCACAGATACGCAGTATTTT
TRBJ2-1 TRBD2 TRBV2 once CASSERGLAAGEQFF TGTGCCAGCAGTGAGAGGGGACTAGCGGCGGGTGAGCAGTTCTTC
TRBJ1-5 . TRBV7-2 . CASSPWGDQPQHF TGTGCCAGCAGCCCCTGGGGCGATCAGCCCCAGCATTTT
TRBJ2-5 TRBD2 TRBV25-1 . CASSGAGGPSETQYF TGTGCCAGCAGTGGGGCGGGAGGGCCTTCAGAGACCCAGTACTTC
TRBJ1-4 . TRBV5-4 . CASSLEQNEKLFF TGTGCCAGCAGCTTGGAACAGAATGAAAAACTGTTTTTT
TRBJ2-7 TRBD1 TRBV7-9 few CASSTRTGGARYEQYF TGTGCCAGCAGCACCCGGACAGGGGGCGCAAGATACGAGCAGTACTTC
TRBJ2-5 . TRBV21-1 . CASSKDITSGIRETQYF TGTGCCAGCAGCAAAGATATCACCAGCGGGATAAGGGAGACCCAGTACTTC
TRBJ1-2 . TRBV18 . CASSPPIGREANYGYTF TGTGCCAGCTCACCCCCCATCGGCCGGGAAGCTAACTATGGCTACACCTTC
TRBJ2-1 . TRBV5-8 . CASSSTSGERWNEQFF TGTGCCAGCAGCTCCACCTCCGGGGAAAGGTGGAATGAGCAGTTCTTC
TRBJ2-6 . TRBV3-1/TRBV3-2 once CASSQTSWAGANVLTF TGTGCCAGCAGCCAAACAAGTTGGGCCGGGGCCAACGTCCTGACTTTC
TRBJ2-3 TRBD2 TRBV9 . CASSELAGEGDTQYF TGTGCCAGCAGCGAACTAGCGGGAGAAGGAGATACGCAGTATTTT
TRBJ2-7 TRBD1 TRBV4-1 . CASSQVQGTGGSYEQYF TGCGCCAGCAGCCAAGTCCAAGGGACAGGGGGCTCCTACGAGCAGTACTTC
TRBJ1-2 TRBD1 TRBV6-5 . CASSRDSNYGYTF TGTGCCAGCAGTCGGGACAGTAATTATGGCTACACCTTC
TRBJ2-5 . TRBV27 . CASSSPSQTQYF TGTGCCAGCTCTAGCCCTTCCCAGACCCAGTACTTC
TRBJ2-3 . TRBV29-1 few CSVEWGRFTDTQYF TGCAGCGTTGAATGGGGGAGGTTCACAGATACGCAGTATTTT
TRBJ2-5 TRBD2 TRBV10-3 . CAISWTSGQETQYF TGTGCCATCAGCTGGACTAGCGGACAAGAGACCCAGTACTTC
TRBJ2-1 TRBD1 TRBV6-1 . CASSEAGQGARNEQFF TGTGCCAGCAGTGAAGCGGGACAGGGGGCGAGGAATGAGCAGTTCTTC
TRBJ1-1 . TRBV7-3 . CASSPQLGTEAFF TGTGCCAGCAGCCCCCAACTCGGCACTGAAGCTTTCTTT
TRBJ1-5 TRBD1 TRBV5-6 . CASSFGTGGRQPQHF TGTGCCAGCAGCTTTGGGACAGGGGGCAGGCAGCCCCAGCATTTT
TRBJ1-3 TRBD1 TRBV5-4 . CASGQQGVHSGNTIYF TGTGCCAGCGGCCAACAGGGGGTTCACTCTGGAAACACCATATATTTT
TRBJ2-2 TRBD1 TRBV27 . CASSWTGGNTGELFF TGTGCCAGCAGCTGGACAGGGGGGAACACCGGGGAGCTGTTTTTT
TRBJ1-1 TRBD1 TRBV6-4 once CASRFEQGAGTEAFF TGTGCCAGCAGATTTGAACAGGGGGCTGGAACTGAAGCTTTCTTT
TRBJ2-5 TRBD1 TRBV7-2 . CASSSGQGEGETQYF TGTGCCAGCAGCTCCGGACAGGGGGAAGGGGAGACCCAGTACTTC
TRBJ1-2 . TRBV28 . CASSLPGDHYGYTF TGTGCCAGCTCCCTCCCAGGGGATCACTATGGCTACACCTTC
TRBJ2-3 . TRBV6-2/TRBV6-3 . CASTPRADTDTQYF TGTGCCAGCACCCCGAGAGCGGACACAGATACGCAGTATTTT
TRBJ2-7 . TRBV7-6 . CASSLAATGPRGSEQYF TGTGCCAGCAGCTTAGCGGCCACAGGGCCTCGGGGAAGCGAGCAGTACTTC
TRBJ1-3 . TRBV11-2 . CASSLAGDSGNTIYF TGTGCCAGCAGCTTAGCAGGCGACTCTGGAAACACCATATATTTT
TRBJ2-5 . TRBV10-3 . CASKSGEETQYF TGTGCCTCCAAGTCGGGGGAAGAGACCCAGTACTTC
TRBJ2-1 TRBD2 TRBV5-1 . CASSPLAGGLAVNNEQFF TGCGCCAGCAGCCCCCTGGCCGGTGGACTAGCAGTTAACAATGAGCAGTTCTTC